The entry that follows covers one T cell receptor (beta chain) sequence. Its antigen is currently unknown. V lost 6 bases and J lost 6, with 9 bases in between. Germline V gene data show CDR1 as SQVTM and CDR2 as ANQGSEA. There are 11 residues in the CDR3. This specimen belongs to a study of yellow fever vaccine responses in identical twins. Study conclusions and caveats: Twins reportedly appeared to share part of their vaccine T cell response while keeping part individual.

TCRdb processed the RT-PCR reads anew with MiXCR; each CDR3 protein has one entry. The sample has under 12,000 distinct CDR3 sequences, over 75% seen once. The V and J genes are TRBV29-1 and TRBJ2-1; TRBD1 might be the D (5 bases). The starting material was T cells from blood (PBMCs), unsorted or a sorted subset (not recorded which), obtained before or after yellow fever vaccination (not recorded which). The receptor comes from a woman between 18 and 29 years old who received the yellow fever vaccine. The CDR3 sequence: CSVQGANEQFF. CDR3 sequence (DNA): TGCAGCGTCCAGGGTGCCAATGAGCAGTTCTTC.